Each of the 6 T cell receptor beta chains below was sequenced from the same sample in a study of CD8 T cells in Susac syndrome (dated by TCRdb to between 2018 and 2020). The library was obtained by the immunoSEQ multiplex PCR assay. RNA was extracted using the RNeasy kit, and about 0.5 to 1 microgram was reverse transcribed with random hexamers. TCRdb ran its own pipeline on the public reads, namely fastp trimming at Q25 and MiXCR clone calling, and kept in-frame beta chains. Each entry is one CDR3 protein sequence, shown with its most common DNA and genes. The sample table contains roughly 25,000 distinct CDR3 sequences; only one count was recorded for around 95% of them. The leading ten clones occupy 0.63% of the sample. Sequenced input: CD8+ T cells from PBMCs. These receptors all come from a human donor with Susac syndrome.

The rearrangement uses TRBV5-1 and TRBJ2-7, with 9 bases that match TRBD1. The CDR3 consists of 15 residues. Germline V gene lookup returns CDR1 SGHRS and CDR2 YFSETQ. Trimming at V came to 1 base and at J to 2 bases, leaving 4 bases not matched to a gene. This chain's CDR3 is CASSLSTGGAYEQYF. The CDR3 DNA reads TGCGCCAGCAGCTTGTCCACAGGGGGCGCCTACGAGCAGTACTTC.

This sequence joins TRBV5-4 and TRBJ1-4, with D perhaps matching TRBD1 (5 bases). The V end was cut by 3 bases, the J end by 6 bases, with 12 bases between. Germline V gives CDR1 SGHNT, CDR2 YYREEE (reference sequence). This CDR3 comprises 14 residues. This CDR3 reads CASSSLGGDEKLFF. The CDR3 bases are TGTGCCAGCAGCTCCCTGGGGGGAGATGAAAAACTGTTTTTT.

The V call is TRBV27, the J call TRBJ2-5; D is unresolved. V lost 2 bases to trimming and J lost 7 bases, with 11 bases between them. The CDR3 has 13 residues. CDR1 MNHEY and CDR2 SMNVEV come from the germline V gene (reference sequence). The CDR3 nucleotides are TGTGCCAGCAGTTTAGCCAAGTCGGGGACCCAGTACTTC. Residues: CASSLAKSGTQYF.

This clonotype was seen a few times. The chain joins TRBV4-3 to TRBJ2-7; 10 bases agree with TRBD2. The trim removed 0 bases at V and 3 bases at J, leaving 5 bases unmatched. CDR1 and CDR2 from the germline V gene are LGHNA and YSLEER. The CDR3 consists of 16 residues. The CDR3: CASSQDRGLANYEQYF. In DNA, the CDR3 is TGCGCCAGCAGCCAAGACCGGGGACTAGCGAACTACGAGCAGTACTTC.

This clonotype occurred once. J is TRBJ2-2 and V is TRBV6-2 or TRBV6-3; 9 bases map to TRBD1. With V trimmed by 7 bases and J by 1 base, 1 base remained unmatched. The CDR3 has 14 amino acids. CDR1 is MNHEY and CDR2 is SVGEGT in the germline V gene. CDR3 nucleotide sequence: TGTGCCAGCAAGGGACAGGGGAACACCGGGGAGCTGTTTTTT. Encoded protein: CASKGQGNTGELFF.

The rearrangement links TRBV21-1 to TRBJ1-3. TRBV21-1 is a known pseudogene. The CDR3 length is 15 residues. The CDR3 region is CASSKRQGSLNTIYF. The DNA of the CDR3 is TGTGCCAGCAGCAAACGCCAGGGATCTCTAAACACCATATATTTT.